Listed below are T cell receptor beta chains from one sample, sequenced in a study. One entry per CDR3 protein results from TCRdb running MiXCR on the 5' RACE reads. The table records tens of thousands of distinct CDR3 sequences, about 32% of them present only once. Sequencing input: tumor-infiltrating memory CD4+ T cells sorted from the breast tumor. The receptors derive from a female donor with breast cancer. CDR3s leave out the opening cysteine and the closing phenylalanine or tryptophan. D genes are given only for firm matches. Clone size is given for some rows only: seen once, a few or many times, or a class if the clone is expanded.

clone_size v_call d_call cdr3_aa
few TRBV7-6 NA ASSLTDDSYEQY
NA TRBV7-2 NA ASSSPSGANTEAF
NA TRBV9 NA ASSVPGSEQF
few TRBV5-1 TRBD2 ASSLAAASGRQETQY
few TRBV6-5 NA ASSFDTGLVSNSPLH
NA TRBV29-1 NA SVDNPAGNEQY
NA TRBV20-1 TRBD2 SVTSGTSSYEQY
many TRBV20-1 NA SARITGLDYEQY
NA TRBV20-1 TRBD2 SAMVAAGVNEQF
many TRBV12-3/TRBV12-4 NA ASSWSGELF
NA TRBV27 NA ASSPFEGQPQH
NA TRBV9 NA ASSQRPTGELF
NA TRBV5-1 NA ASSFLTGNTEAF
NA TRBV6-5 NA ASRRGSRWSDTQY
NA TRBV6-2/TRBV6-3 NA ASSYVSEFSNQPQH
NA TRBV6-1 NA ASSENSGTGQPQH
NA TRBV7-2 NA ASSPSGVAPQETQY
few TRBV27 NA ASSDLKGNQPQH
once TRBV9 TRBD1 VSSARDSTDTQY
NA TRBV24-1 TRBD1 ATSDQSGGHYGYT
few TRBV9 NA ASSVAGSPNYEQY
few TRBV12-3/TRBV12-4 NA ASSITSDSPLH
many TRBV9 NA ASSDSSGSSYNEQF
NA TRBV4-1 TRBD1 ASSQPIGQGMDIQY
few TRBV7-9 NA ASSRRGEVDTQY
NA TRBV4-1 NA ASTPGRAAGTVYNEQF
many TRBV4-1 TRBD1 ASSPSTGGAGETQY
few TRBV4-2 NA ASSQDYGRQPQH
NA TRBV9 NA ASSVVTGRTDTQY
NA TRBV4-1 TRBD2 ASSQGLAGSLQETQY
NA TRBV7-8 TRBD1 ASSSSEPGQGKEKLF
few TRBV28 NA ASSSGTAHYEQY
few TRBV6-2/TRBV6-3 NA ASMAASSSETQY
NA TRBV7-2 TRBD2 ASGIQSGTGNNEQF
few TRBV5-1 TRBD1 ASSLRQGRNSPLH
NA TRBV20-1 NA SVLMNTEAF
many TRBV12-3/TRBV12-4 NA ATSSYGYT
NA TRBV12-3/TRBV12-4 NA ASKAPNTGELF
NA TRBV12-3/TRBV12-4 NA ASRKRQVGTEAF
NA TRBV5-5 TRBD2 ASSPAGGASYEQY
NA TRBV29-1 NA SVESTQY
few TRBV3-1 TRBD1 ASSQGGTGAYYT
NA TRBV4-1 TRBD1 ASSLRQGNYEQY
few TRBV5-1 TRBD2 ASSFLAGVVTDTQY
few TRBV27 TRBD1 ASSPGTGVREQY
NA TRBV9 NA ASSPFSGGTYEQY
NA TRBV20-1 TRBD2 SARGLAEQETQY
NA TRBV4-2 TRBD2 ASSQEGLAILSGANVLT
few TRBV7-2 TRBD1 ASSMPGQGTYEQY
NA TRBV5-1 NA ASSPRVGGHGANVLT
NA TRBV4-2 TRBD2 ASSQDPGREGDSF
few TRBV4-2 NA ASSQDPWQPQH
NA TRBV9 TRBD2 ASSKGGASGLYEQF
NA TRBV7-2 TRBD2 ASSLGAGRAGKEQY
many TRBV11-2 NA ASSLENGPGAQY
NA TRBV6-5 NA ASSYQGGIGEQF
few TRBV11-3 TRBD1 ASSRLTGAQETQY
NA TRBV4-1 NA ASSLTTWGNQPQH
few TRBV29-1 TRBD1 SVAGTGGLLTEAF